This is a list of T cell receptor beta chains from one sample in a study of T cell changes during pregnancy in multiple sclerosis. This table comes from immunoSEQ multiplex PCR, and its TCRdb copy is limited to in-frame clones, with some not included. The table lists some 34,000 clones, nearly 95% of them singletons. Sequences were derived from CD4+ T cells from peripheral blood mononuclear cells, sampled in the third trimester of pregnancy. The source of these receptors is a female donor in good health, enrolled as a control in a pregnancy study. Both conserved end residues are part of each CDR3. The D gene is left open where the match is weak. The size of a clone is reported for some rows only, either as once, few or many, or as a class for expanded clones.

V	J	size	D	CDR3	DNA
TRBV23-1	TRBJ2-3	-	TRBD2	CASSQSPSGGAPDTQYF	TGCGCCAGCAGTCAATCCCCCAGCGGGGGGGCCCCAGATACGCAGTATTTT
TRBV19	TRBJ2-1	-	-	CASSMAGIIYNEQFF	TGTGCCAGTAGTATGGCGGGGATCATCTACAATGAGCAGTTCTTC
TRBV15	TRBJ1-2	-	-	CATSRATSNPGGYTF	TGTGCCACCAGCAGAGCCACTAGTAACCCTGGTGGCTACACCTTC
TRBV5-6	TRBJ2-5	-	TRBD1	CASSSGDSKQETQYF	TGTGCCAGCAGCTCTGGGGACAGCAAACAAGAGACCCAGTACTTC
TRBV6-5	TRBJ1-3	-	-	CASSYSDTFSGNTIYF	TGTGCCAGCAGTTACTCGGACACGTTCTCTGGAAACACCATATATTTT
TRBV2	TRBJ1-3	-	-	CASSEESPIGNTIYF	TGTGCCAGCAGTGAGGAGAGCCCCATTGGAAACACCATATATTTT
TRBV9	TRBJ2-3	-	-	CASSVLPRLDEDTQYF	TGTGCCAGCAGCGTACTTCCGAGACTAGATGAGGATACGCAGTATTTT
TRBV7-2	TRBJ2-5	-	TRBD2	CASSLEGTTKETQYF	TGTGCCAGCAGCTTAGAGGGGACTACAAAAGAGACCCAGTACTTC
TRBV4-1	TRBJ1-4	-	TRBD1	CASSLETGAEKLFF	TGCGCCAGCAGCCTTGAGACAGGGGCCGAAAAACTGTTTTTT
TRBV5-6	TRBJ1-1	once	TRBD1	CASHWDRKGNTEAFF	TGTGCCAGCCACTGGGACAGAAAGGGGAACACTGAAGCTTTCTTT
TRBV7-9	TRBJ1-2	-	-	CASSPPRAWGYTF	TGTGCCAGCAGCCCCCCGAGAGCGTGGGGCTACACCTTC
TRBV10-2	TRBJ2-3	-	TRBD2	CASSESRSSGGTDTQYF	TGCGCCAGCAGTGAGTCGAGGTCTAGCGGGGGCACAGATACGCAGTATTTT
TRBV7-2	TRBJ1-4	-	TRBD1	CASSLTGTGMEKLFF	TGTGCCAGCAGCCTCACCGGGACAGGGATGGAAAAACTGTTTTTT
TRBV14	TRBJ2-7	-	TRBD2	CASSQPTSGSYEQYF	TGTGCCAGCAGCCAACCGACTAGCGGGTCCTACGAGCAGTACTTC
TRBV9	TRBJ1-4	-	-	CASSPGRTNEKLFF	TGTGCCAGCAGCCCCGGTCGGACTAATGAAAAACTGTTTTTT
TRBV2	TRBJ2-7	-	-	CASRGGGGSYEQYF	TGTGCCAGCAGGGGAGGAGGAGGATCCTACGAGCAGTACTTC
TRBV27	TRBJ2-7	-	TRBD1	CASSQDRVHYEQYF	TGTGCCAGCAGTCAGGACAGGGTCCACTACGAGCAGTACTTC
TRBV28	TRBJ2-7	-	-	CASRTGAYEQYF	TGTGCCAGCAGGACGGGTGCCTACGAGCAGTACTTC
TRBV20-1	TRBJ1-2	-	TRBD1	CSAAGQGGYTF	TGCAGTGCTGCAGGACAGGGAGGCTACACCTTC
TRBV7-9	TRBJ2-7	-	TRBD1	CASTHGGQGGEQYF	TGTGCCAGCACCCACGGGGGACAGGGAGGCGAGCAGTACTTC
TRBV30	TRBJ1-1	-	-	CAWQGLWDTEAFF	TGTGCCTGGCAAGGACTGTGGGACACTGAAGCTTTCTTT
TRBV28	TRBJ2-3	-	-	CASLSSTDTQYF	TGTGCCAGCCTGAGCTCCACAGATACGCAGTATTTT
TRBV7-6	TRBJ2-7	-	TRBD2	CASSQRGGSSYEQYF	TGTGCCAGCAGCCAACGGGGCGGGAGCTCCTACGAGCAGTACTTC
TRBV7-3	TRBJ2-7	-	TRBD1	CASSVQPGQGYEQYF	TGTGCCAGCAGCGTACAACCGGGACAGGGTTACGAGCAGTACTTC
TRBV7-2	TRBJ2-7	-	TRBD1	CASSLTGTGRYEQYF	TGTGCCAGCAGCTTAACCGGGACAGGGCGCTACGAGCAGTACTTC
TRBV28	TRBJ2-3	-	TRBD1	CATGQAPLTDTQYF	TGTGCCACGGGACAGGCCCCTCTCACAGATACGCAGTATTTT
TRBV5-8	TRBJ1-2	-	-	CASSLDSGFQGYTF	TGTGCCAGCAGCTTGGACTCAGGGTTTCAGGGCTACACCTTC
TRBV11-3	TRBJ2-7	-	TRBD1	CASSPGQGSSYEQYF	TGTGCCAGCAGCCCCGGACAGGGCAGCTCCTACGAGCAGTACTTC
TRBV15	TRBJ2-7	-	-	CATSRGLRASSYEQYF	TGTGCCACCAGCAGGGGGCTCAGGGCCAGCTCCTACGAGCAGTACTTC
TRBV27	TRBJ1-2	-	TRBD1	CASRDDRDYGYTF	TGTGCCAGCAGGGACGACAGGGACTATGGCTACACCTTC
TRBV18	TRBJ2-4	-	-	CASSPMKVTGENIQYF	TGTGCCAGCTCACCAATGAAGGTAACAGGCGAAAACATTCAGTACTTC
TRBV10-3	TRBJ1-6	few	-	CAISPGQRNSPLHF	TGTGCCATCAGCCCGGGACAACGGAATTCACCCCTCCACTTT
TRBV20-1	TRBJ2-6	-	-	CSAPRINVLTF	TGCAGTGCTCCTAGGATCAACGTCCTGACTTTC
TRBV6-5	TRBJ2-7	-	-	CASSLRSRNEQYF	TGTGCCAGCTCCCTCCGCTCTAGAAACGAGCAGTACTTC
TRBV7-9	TRBJ2-7	-	-	CASSSSSSPYEQYF	TGTGCCAGCAGCTCCTCTTCTTCCCCTTACGAGCAGTACTTC
TRBV18	TRBJ1-1	-	TRBD1	CASSRPGQGNTEAFF	TGTGCCAGCTCACGTCCGGGACAGGGGAACACTGAAGCTTTCTTT
TRBV13	TRBJ2-3	-	-	CASSSTGGRGTDTQYF	TGTGCCAGCAGCTCAACCGGGGGGCGGGGCACAGATACGCAGTATTTT
TRBV11-2	TRBJ1-3	-	-	CASSPYFGNTIYF	TGTGCCAGCAGCCCTTATTTTGGAAACACCATATATTTT
TRBV4-3	TRBJ2-5	-	-	CASSQEGGQETQYF	TGCGCCAGCAGCCAAGAAGGGGGCCAAGAGACCCAGTACTTC
TRBV27	TRBJ2-1	-	TRBD2	CASSLYSGGLNNEQFF	TGTGCCAGCAGTTTATATAGCGGGGGGCTAAACAATGAGCAGTTCTTC
TRBV2	TRBJ2-2	-	-	CASSEVTGGELFF	TGTGCCAGCAGTGAAGTTACAGGCGGGGAGCTGTTTTTT
TRBV27	TRBJ1-3	-	TRBD1	CASSLSGTGIGNTIYF	TGTGCCAGCAGTTTATCAGGGACAGGGATTGGAAACACCATATATTTT
TRBV30	TRBJ1-6	few	-	CACRGEHNSPLHF	TGTGCCTGCCGCGGGGAGCATAATTCACCCCTCCACTTT
TRBV5-1	TRBJ2-5	-	-	CASSLLGGPGETQYF	TGCGCCAGCAGCTTGTTGGGCGGGCCGGGCGAGACCCAGTACTTC
TRBV27	TRBJ1-5	-	-	CASSWRGQQPQHF	TGTGCCAGCAGTTGGCGGGGCCAACAGCCCCAGCATTTT
TRBV5-1	TRBJ2-5	once	-	CASSSPSGGETQYF	TGCGCCAGCAGCTCCCCTTCCGGCGGGGAGACCCAGTACTTC